Below are 12 T cell receptor beta chains sequenced from a single sample in a study of cytomegalovirus exposure and HLA in healthy donors. The PCR employed 60 Vbeta primers together with 13 Jbeta primers. This table comes from immunoSEQ multiplex PCR, and its TCRdb copy is limited to in-frame clones, with some not included. The sample contains fewer than 150,000 clones, 65% to 85% of which appear only once. Sequenced material: PBMCs. The receptors stem from a man aged 45-65 years in good health and CMV-seropositive.

The chain couples TRBV5-1 to TRBJ1-4; perhaps TRBD1 as D (5 bases). Germline V gene lookup returns CDR1 SGHRS and CDR2 YFSETQ. V lost 4 bases and J 2 bases, leaving 15 bases between the germline ends. The CDR3 sequence is 16 residues long. The CDR3 sequence: CASSGTQGSTNEKLFF. CDR3 DNA: TGCGCCAGCAGCGGTACCCAGGGTTCGACTAATGAAAAACTGTTTTTT.

CDR3 in DNA: TGCGCCAGCAGCCGACGGACTAGCGGGATCGGCGGCACAGATACGCAGTATTTT. Its protein product is CASSRRTSGIGGTDTQYF. The chain carries TRBV5-1 and TRBJ2-3; 12 bases agree with TRBD2. The CDR3 runs to 18 residues. V gave up 4 bases and J gave up 1 base; unmatched junction bases: 10. The germline gives CDR1 SGHRS, CDR2 YFSETQ. Based on the CDR3 plus reference TRBV5-1 and TRBJ2-3, the full variable domain is KAGVTQTPRYLIKTRGQQVTLSCSPISGHRSVSWYQQTPGQGLQFLFEYFSETQRNKGNFPGRFSGRQFSNSRSEMNVSTLELGDSALYLCASSRRTSGIGGTDTQYFGPGTRLTVL.

The chain is built from TRBV2 and TRBJ1-4; D is unresolved. Germline V gene data show CDR1 as SNHLY and CDR2 as FYNNEI. The CDR3 length is 13 residues. V dropped 7 bases and J dropped 5 bases, with 11 bases sitting between them. The CDR3 is CASTNSLNEKLFF. The CDR3 DNA sequence: TGTGCCAGCACCAACAGTCTAAATGAAAAACTGTTTTTT.

This chain links TRBV9 with TRBJ1-1, with 7 bases fitting TRBD1. Germline assignment: CDR1 SGDLS and CDR2 YYNGEE. Germline trimming cut 0 bases from V and 4 bases from J; bases unmatched to any gene: 6. The CDR3 runs to 15 residues. CDR3 sequence reads: CASSVDGGGFTEAFF. CDR3 coding DNA: TGTGCCAGCAGCGTAGATGGAGGGGGCTTCACTGAAGCTTTCTTT.

V and J are TRBV2 and TRBJ2-1, with TRBD1 as a possible D gene (5 bases). There are 17 residues in the CDR3. Germline-derived CDR1 and CDR2 are SNHLY and FYNNEI. Trimming pared 2 bases from V and 5 bases from J, leaving 19 bases between. CDR3 loop: CASSEPDSRVDNNEQFF. The CDR3 nucleotides read TGTGCCAGCAGTGAACCTGACAGTCGGGTCGACAACAATGAGCAGTTCTTC.

This sequence joins TRBV7-2 and TRBJ2-5; D might be TRBD2 (5 bases). The CDR3 is 16 amino acids. Germline V gives CDR1 SGHTA, CDR2 FQGNSA. The V end lost 4 bases, the J end lost 5 bases, and 20 bases lay between the germline ends. DNA for the CDR3: TGTGCCAGCAGCTCTACTCCACTAGGAAGGTTGGAGACCCAGTACTTC. Amino acid sequence: CASSSTPLGRLETQYF.

The chain links TRBV27 to TRBJ2-7, with 7 bases matching TRBD1. The V segment lost 5 bases and the J segment 2 bases; nucleotides outside the gene matches: 9. Germline lookup yields CDR1 MNHEY and CDR2 SMNVEV (reference sequence). This CDR3 has 15 amino acids. The CDR3 DNA is TGTGCCAGCAGTCGACCGGAGACAGGGACCTACGAGCAGTACTTC. Its translation: CASSRPETGTYEQYF.

The chain employs TRBV28 and TRBJ2-1, with 9 bases fitting TRBD2. The germline CDR1 and CDR2 sequences are MDHEN and SYDVKM. V dropped 9 bases and J dropped 4; count of bases not matched to a gene: 7. This CDR3 has 14 residues. The CDR3 here is CASVRTSDYNEQFF. In DNA form, the CDR3 reads TGTGCCAGTGTCCGGACTAGCGATTACAATGAGCAGTTCTTC.

This chain uses TRBV12-5 with TRBJ1-5, with TRBD1 matching 9 bases. Germline CDR1 reads LGHNT; CDR2 reads FRNRAP. CDR3 length equals 14 residues. Trimming at V came to 7 bases and at J to 7 bases, leaving 8 bases not matched to a gene. The CDR3 region is CASASGQGQQPQHF. The CDR3 bases are TGTGCTAGTGCCAGTGGACAGGGGCAGCAGCCCCAGCATTTT.

V is TRBV5-6 and J is TRBJ2-3; D gene unclear. The CDR3 loop spans 12 amino acids. In germline, CDR1 is SGHDT, CDR2 YYEEEE. Between the trimmed V and J ends, which lost 5 bases and 5 bases, there was a span of 9 bases. The CDR3 sequence is CASSPGGDTQYF. The CDR3 nucleotides are TGTGCCAGCAGTCCCGGTGGAGATACGCAGTATTTT.

The chain recombines TRBV7-2 with TRBJ2-1, with D possibly matching TRBD1 (5 bases). V was clipped by 6 bases and J by 8 bases, with 20 bases between them. CDR1 SGHTA and CDR2 FQGNSA come from the germline V gene. The CDR3 covers 15 residues. The CDR3: CASSRGGSLEYEQFF. CDR3 DNA: TGTGCCAGCAGTAGGGGCGGCTCCTTGGAATATGAGCAGTTCTTC.

V gene TRBV28 combines with J gene TRBJ1-2; 7 positions agree with TRBD1. J was trimmed by 1 base and V by 7 bases; bases with no gene match: 6. CDR3 size: 14 residues. Germline CDR1 and CDR2: MDHEN and SYDVKM. CDR3 DNA: TGTGCCAGCACCCTACAGGGGCGTAACTATGGCTACACCTTC. Amino acid sequence: CASTLQGRNYGYTF.